This T cell receptor (beta chain) was observed in a study of CD8 T cells in ankylosing spondylitis. General observations from the study: About 8 highly homologous variants made up a TCR beta motif, and this motif appeared characteristic of ankylosing spondylitis blood. Researchers reportedly found disease-linked clones significantly enriched in matched ankylosing spondylitis synovial fluid.

CDR3 length: 14 residues. Germline CDR1 is LNHNV and CDR2 is YYDKDF (reference sequence). Trimming cost V 0 bases and J 7 bases, with 9 bases left between them. About this clonotype: Its specificity is unknown.

Quantitative 5'-RACE with molecular barcodes generated TCR beta libraries. TCRdb ran MiXCR on the 5' RACE reads and lists one entry per CDR3 protein. Altogether about 750,000 distinct CDR3 sequences are present, over 15% being singletons, with the ten largest covering 19%. Sequenced input: blood, either unsorted or a sorted T cell fraction (not recorded which). This receptor was taken from a male donor with ankylosing spondylitis. The chain uses TRBV15 and TRBJ2-2, with D unclear. The CDR3 DNA reads TGTGCCACCAGCAGAGATCGGGTTCGCGGGGAGCTGTTTTTT. As protein: CATSRDRVRGELFF.